Shown below are 27 T cell receptor beta chains from a single sample sequenced in a study of blood T cell repertoires in COVID-19 (dated by TCRdb to the early 2020s). The library was prepared using the immunoSEQ multiplex PCR assay. This immuneACCESS table, as held by TCRdb, lists in-frame sequences with V and J called but not all clones. Of the missing ones, under half trace to an unresolved V gene in checked studies; the others have no known cause. The sample includes about 220,000 clones, with about four fifths observed a single time. The ten biggest clones cover approximately 6.5% of the sample. The sequenced material came from PBMCs or T cells enriched from blood (not recorded which). The receptors were sampled from a woman between 40 and 50 years old who had recovered from COVID-19.

This chain connects TRBV13 to TRBJ2-3, with a tentative D call TRBD1 (6 bases). Germline V gene sequence: CDR1 PRHDT, CDR2 FYEKMQ (reference sequence). V was shortened by 2 bases and J by 8 bases, with 17 bases between the two germline ends. The CDR3 has 15 residues. The chain's CDR3 is CASSLSLTGSITQYF. The CDR3 DNA follows: TGTGCCAGCAGCTTATCCCTAACAGGGTCTATTACGCAGTATTTT.

The chain is built from TRBV28 and TRBJ1-6, with D tentatively TRBD1 (5 bases). CDR1 is MDHEN and CDR2 is SYDVKM in the germline V gene. The CDR3 is 17 amino acids. V lost 4 bases and J lost 6, with 19 bases in between. CDR3 protein: CASSWRQWGPGNSPLHF. CDR3 DNA sequence: TGTGCCAGCAGTTGGAGACAGTGGGGTCCGGGTAATTCACCCCTCCACTTT.

The chain carries TRBV5-6 and TRBJ2-5, with 11 bases matching TRBD2. CDR3 length: 16 residues. Germline loops: CDR1 SGHDT, CDR2 YYEEEE. Unmatched junction bases numbered 3, after V lost 1 base and J lost 1 base. The CDR3 is CASSLTSGSLQETQYF. The CDR3, as DNA: TGTGCCAGCAGCTTGACTAGCGGGAGTCTCCAAGAGACCCAGTACTTC. The full variable domain, rest sourced from reference TRBV5-6 and TRBJ2-5, is DAGVTQSPTHLIKTRGQQVTLRCSPKSGHDTVSWYQQALGQGPQFIFQYYEEEERQRGNFPDRFSGHQFPNYSSELNVNALLLGDSALYLCASSLTSGSLQETQYFGPGTRLLVL.

The chain combines TRBV2 with TRBJ1-2; 9 bases are shared with TRBD1. The germline V gene encodes CDR1 SNHLY and CDR2 FYNNEI. After removal of 4 bases from V and 7 bases from J, the junction contained 4 bases not matched to a gene. The length of the CDR3 is 13 residues. Here the CDR3 reads CASSADRGSGYTF. CDR3 nucleotide sequence: TGTGCCAGCAGTGCCGACAGGGGGTCTGGCTACACCTTC. The full variable domain, with the rest looked up from reference TRBV2 and TRBJ1-2, is EPEVTQTPSHQVTQMGQEVILRCVPISNHLYFYWYRQILGQKVEFLVSFYNNEISEKSEIFDDQFSVERPDGSNFTLKIRSTKLEDSAMYFCASSADRGSGYTFGSGTRLTVV.

The V and J genes are TRBV10-3 and TRBJ2-1; D perhaps matches TRBD2 (5 bases). Germline lookup yields CDR1 ENHRY and CDR2 SYGVKD. The CDR3 has 13 residues. V dropped 5 bases and J dropped 6 bases, with 11 bases sitting between them. The CDR3 is CAISRTGGNEQFF. The CDR3 nucleotides are TGTGCCATCAGTAGGACTGGCGGCAATGAGCAGTTCTTC.

This chain links TRBV5-1 with TRBJ2-7; 8 nucleotides align to TRBD2. CDR3 size: 15 residues. CDR1 and CDR2 (germline): SGHRS, YFSETQ. The V and J ends lost 2 bases and 0 bases, in that order; junction bases with no gene match: 4. The CDR3 here is CASSFTSGFSYEQYF. The CDR3 DNA reads as TGCGCCAGCAGCTTTACTAGCGGATTCTCCTACGAGCAGTACTTC.

The DNA of the CDR3 is TGTGCCAGCAGCCACGGGGACTATTATGGCTACACCTTC. Amino acid sequence: CASSHGDYYGYTF. The V call is TRBV3-1 (or the pseudogene TRBV3-2), the J call TRBJ1-2; a weak D match, TRBD1 (5 bases). V lost 3 bases, J lost 5 bases, and 10 bases lay in between. The germline gives CDR1 LGHDT, CDR2 YNNKEL (reference sequence). The CDR3 runs 13 residues.

The rearrangement joins TRBV10-3 to TRBJ2-3, with D perhaps TRBD2 (5 bases). The V end lost 6 bases, the J end lost 4 bases, and 17 bases lay between the germline ends. Germline V gene data show CDR1 as ENHRY and CDR2 as SYGVKD. This CDR3 region has 15 residues. The CDR3 nucleotides are TGTGCCATCAGGTCCCAGACCGAGGGTGCAGATACGCAGTATTTT. Its protein is CAIRSQTEGADTQYF.

V and J are TRBV6-5 and TRBJ1-3; TRBD1 aligns across 9 bases. Germline CDR1 MNHEY, CDR2 SVGAGI. This CDR3 spans 14 amino acids. V trimming: 7 bases; J trimming: 4 bases; junction bases outside the gene matches: 5. In nucleotides, the CDR3 is TGTGCCAGCACCGACAGGGGGTCCGGAAACACCATATATTTT. Encoded protein: CASTDRGSGNTIYF.

This clone has a single count. The chain joins TRBV6-2 or TRBV6-3 to TRBJ2-1, with TRBD2 matching 7 bases. Germline CDR1 and CDR2: MNHEY and SVGEGT. V trimming: 2 bases; J trimming: 8 bases; junction bases outside the gene matches: 12. This CDR3 is built from 16 residues. CDR3 DNA: TGTGCCAGCAGTTACCCAGCGGGAAGGAAGGGTGATGAGCAGTTCTTC. Translation: CASSYPAGRKGDEQFF.

This chain connects TRBV10-3 to TRBJ2-7; 8 bases line up with TRBD1. Germline CDR1 is ENHRY and CDR2 is SYGVKD. V shed 11 bases, J shed 4 bases, and the junction held 10 bases outside the gene matches. The CDR3 loop spans 13 amino acids. The CDR3 loop reads CAAQGAGLYEQYF. CDR3 nucleotide sequence: TGTGCCGCCCAGGGGGCTGGGTTGTACGAGCAGTACTTC.

V gene TRBV27 combines with J gene TRBJ1-5; D is undetermined. In germline, CDR1 is MNHEY, CDR2 SMNVEV (reference sequence). CDR3 size: 14 residues. V lost 4 bases to trimming and J lost 0 bases, with 7 bases between them. CDR3 DNA: TGTGCCAGCAGTTACAGCTATAGCAATCAGCCCCAGCATTTT. Protein sequence: CASSYSYSNQPQHF.

The V gene is TRBV6-5, the J gene TRBJ1-4, with D hard to call. The CDR3 consists of 15 residues. Trimming stripped 6 bases from V and 0 bases from J, with 11 bases between. Germline values: CDR1 MNHEY, CDR2 SVGAGI. The CDR3: CASRAHEATNEKLFF. DNA of the CDR3: TGTGCCAGCAGGGCCCACGAGGCAACTAATGAAAAACTGTTTTTT.

The chain combines TRBV6-2 or TRBV6-3 with TRBJ2-1; 10 bases line up with TRBD2. Looked up from germline, CDR1 is MNHEY and CDR2 is SVGEGT. CDR3 length: 16 residues. V trimming: 6 bases; J trimming: 3 bases; junction bases outside the gene matches: 8. The CDR3 bases are TGTGCCAGCAGCACCATAGCGGGAGGCCTCTACAATGAGCAGTTCTTC. Protein: CASSTIAGGLYNEQFF.

This clone has a single count. The chain combines TRBV28 with TRBJ2-3; TRBD2 matches 7 bases. V was pared by 5 bases and J by 5 bases, with 7 bases of the junction left unmatched. The CDR3 contains 14 residues. Germline V CDR1 and CDR2: MDHEN, SYDVKM. CDR3 sequence: CASSGAGFRDTQYF. DNA of the CDR3: TGTGCCAGCAGTGGAGCGGGATTCCGAGATACGCAGTATTTT.

V is TRBV5-4 and J is TRBJ1-2; 7 positions match TRBD1. CDR1 is SGHNT, CDR2 YYREEE, per germline (reference sequence). V trimming: 1 base; J trimming: 0 bases; junction bases outside the gene matches: 3. CDR3 length: 15 amino acids. This chain's CDR3 is CASSLSGGANYGYTF. The CDR3 nucleotides are TGTGCCAGCAGCTTGTCAGGGGGAGCTAACTATGGCTACACCTTC.

This clone was recorded only once. J is TRBJ1-4 and V is TRBV10-3, with 8 positions matching TRBD1. V shed 4 bases and J 8 bases; nucleotides not matched to a gene: 6. The CDR3 is 14 residues long. Germline values: CDR1 ENHRY, CDR2 SYGVKD. CDR3 sequence (DNA): TGTGCCATCAGTGCTCATGGACAGGGAGAAAAACTGTTTTTT. Translated, it gives CAISAHGQGEKLFF.

The chain employs TRBV7-2 and TRBJ1-2; D might be TRBD1 (5 bases). The ends were cut back, 5 bases at V and 2 bases at J, with 12 bases in the middle. This CDR3 has 14 residues. Germline CDR1 is SGHTA and CDR2 is FQGNSA. CDR3 DNA sequence: TGTGCCAGCAGCCTCTCGGGGGGAAACTATGGCTACACCTTC. It translates to CASSLSGGNYGYTF.

The chain couples TRBV6-5 to TRBJ2-2; 7 bases are shared with TRBD2. This CDR3 is 13 amino acids long. V was pared by 5 bases and J by 6 bases, with 3 bases of the junction left unmatched. Germline V gene lookup returns CDR1 MNHEY and CDR2 SVGAGI. The CDR3 nucleotides read TGTGCCAGCAGTAAGACTAGCCCCGGGGAGCTGTTTTTT. Translating it yields CASSKTSPGELFF.

J is TRBJ2-5 and V is TRBV2; 10 positions agree with TRBD2. Germline V CDR1 and CDR2: SNHLY, FYNNEI. Unmatched junction bases numbered 7, after V lost 2 bases and J lost 7 bases. The CDR3 length is 15 residues. The CDR3 bases are TGTGCCAGCAGTGAACGGACTAGCGGAGTTGGGACCCAGTACTTC. Protein product: CASSERTSGVGTQYF. The complete variable domain, with remaining parts taken from reference TRBV2 and TRBJ2-5, reads EPEVTQTPSHQVTQMGQEVILRCVPISNHLYFYWYRQILGQKVEFLVSFYNNEISEKSEIFDDQFSVERPDGSNFTLKIRSTKLEDSAMYFCASSERTSGVGTQYFGPGTRLLVL.

In DNA, the CDR3 is TGTGCCAGCAGTGAGGCGGGGGCGGAGAGGGCCAAAAACATTCAGTACTTC. It yields the protein CASSEAGAERAKNIQYF. This chain uses TRBV2 with TRBJ2-4; maybe TRBD2 (7 bases). V was clipped by 3 bases and J by 1 base, with 16 bases between them. CDR3 length: 17 residues. Germline CDR1 and CDR2: SNHLY and FYNNEI.

The gene calls are TRBV19 and TRBJ2-5; D might be TRBD1 (8 bases). Germline-derived CDR1 and CDR2 are LNHDA and SQIVND (reference sequence). The ends were cut back, 5 bases at V and 4 bases at J, with 17 bases in the middle. CDR3 length: 15 amino acids. This chain's CDR3 is CASSSRTGRGETQYF. CDR3 nucleotide sequence: TGTGCCAGTAGTTCGCGGACAGGGAGGGGAGAGACCCAGTACTTC.

This sequence joins TRBV18 and TRBJ1-1; D is perhaps TRBD1 (6 bases). The germline V gene has CDR1 KGHSH and CDR2 LQKENI. V dropped 2 bases and J dropped 0 bases, with 13 bases sitting between them. The CDR3 spans 16 residues. The CDR3 DNA sequence: TGTGCCAGCTCACCAGGCCCGAACAGGGTGAACACTGAAGCTTTCTTT. This encodes CASSPGPNRVNTEAFF. Supplemented by reference TRBV18 and TRBJ1-1, the full variable domain reads NAGVMQNPRHLVRRRGQEARLRCSPMKGHSHVYWYRQLPEEGLKFMVYLQKENIIDESGMPKERFSAEFPKEGPSILRIQQVVRGDSAAYFCASSPGPNRVNTEAFFGQGTRLTVV.

The chain carries TRBV11-2 and TRBJ1-2; D uncertain. CDR3 length: 14 amino acids. Trimming pared 5 bases from V and 3 bases from J, leaving 13 bases between. Germline CDR1 reads SGHAT; CDR2 reads FQNNGV. CDR3 protein: CASSPRGPYYGYTF. The CDR3 bases are TGTGCCAGCAGCCCGAGAGGCCCGTACTATGGCTACACCTTC.

The chain couples TRBV19 to TRBJ1-2, with 8 bases aligning to TRBD1. V shed 2 bases and J 8 bases; nucleotides not matched to a gene: 4. Germline V lookup: CDR1 LNHDA, CDR2 SQIVND (reference sequence). The CDR3 has 13 residues. Here the CDR3 reads CASSIQGARGYTF. In DNA, the CDR3 is TGTGCCAGTAGTATACAGGGGGCGCGGGGCTACACCTTC. Together with reference TRBV19 and TRBJ1-2, the CDR3 gives the full variable domain: DGGITQSPKYLFRKEGQNVTLSCEQNLNHDAMYWYRQDPGQGLRLIYYSQIVNDFQKGDIAEGYSVSREKKESFPLTVTSAQKNPTAFYLCASSIQGARGYTFGSGTRLTVV.

This clone appeared a few times. The CDR3 nucleotides are TGCGCCAGCAGCTTTGGGGGCGAGGGTGAAAAACTGTTTTTT. This translates into CASSFGGEGEKLFF. The chain employs TRBV5-1 and TRBJ1-4, with D perhaps matching TRBD1 (6 bases). Germline-derived CDR1 and CDR2 are SGHRS and YFSETQ. CDR3 length equals 14 residues. V gave up 2 bases and J gave up 7 bases, with 12 bases separating them.

V and J are TRBV2 and TRBJ1-1; the match to TRBD1 covers 9 bases. The CDR3 loop spans 13 amino acids. Germline V gene data show CDR1 as SNHLY and CDR2 as FYNNEI. The trim removed 9 bases at V and 5 bases at J, leaving 7 bases unmatched. CDR3 nucleotides: TGTGCCAGTACAGGGGGCGAGGGGACTGAAGCTTTCTTT. Translated: CASTGGEGTEAFF.